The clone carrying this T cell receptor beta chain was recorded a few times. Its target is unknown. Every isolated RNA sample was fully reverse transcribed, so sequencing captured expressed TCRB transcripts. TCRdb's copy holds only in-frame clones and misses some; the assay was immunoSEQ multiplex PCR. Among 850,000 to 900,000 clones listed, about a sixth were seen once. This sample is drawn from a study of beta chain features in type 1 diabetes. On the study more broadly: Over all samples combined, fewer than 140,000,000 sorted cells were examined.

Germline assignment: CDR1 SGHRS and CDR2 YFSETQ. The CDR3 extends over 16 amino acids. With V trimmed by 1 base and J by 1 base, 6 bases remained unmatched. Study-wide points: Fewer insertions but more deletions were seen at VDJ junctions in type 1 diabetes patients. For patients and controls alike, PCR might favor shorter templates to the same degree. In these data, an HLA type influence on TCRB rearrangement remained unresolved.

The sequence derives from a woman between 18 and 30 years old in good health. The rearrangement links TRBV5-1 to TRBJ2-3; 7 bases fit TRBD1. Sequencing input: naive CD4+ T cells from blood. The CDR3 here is CASSLLPGTGTDTQYF. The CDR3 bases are TGCGCCAGCAGCTTGCTACCCGGGACAGGCACAGATACGCAGTATTTT.